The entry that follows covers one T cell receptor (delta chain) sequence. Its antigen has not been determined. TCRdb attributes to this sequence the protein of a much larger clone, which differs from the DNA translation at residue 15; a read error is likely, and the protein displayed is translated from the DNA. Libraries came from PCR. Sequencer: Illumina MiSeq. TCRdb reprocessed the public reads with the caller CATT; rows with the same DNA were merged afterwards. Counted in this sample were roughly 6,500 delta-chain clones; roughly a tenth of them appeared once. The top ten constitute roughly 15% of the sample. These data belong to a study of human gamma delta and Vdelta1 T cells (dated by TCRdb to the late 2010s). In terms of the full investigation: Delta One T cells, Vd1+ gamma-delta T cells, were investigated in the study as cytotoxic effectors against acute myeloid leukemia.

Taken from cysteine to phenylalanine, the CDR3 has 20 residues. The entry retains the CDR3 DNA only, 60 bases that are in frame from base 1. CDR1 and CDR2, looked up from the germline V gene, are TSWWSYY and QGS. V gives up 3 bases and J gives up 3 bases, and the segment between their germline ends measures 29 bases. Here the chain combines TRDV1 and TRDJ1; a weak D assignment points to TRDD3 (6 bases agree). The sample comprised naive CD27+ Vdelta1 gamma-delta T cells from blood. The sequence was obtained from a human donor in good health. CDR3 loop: CALGDVHHPRLLGVPDKLIF. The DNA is TGTGCTCTTGGGGATGTCCATCACCCTCGTTTATTGGGGGTCCCCGATAAACTCATCTTT.